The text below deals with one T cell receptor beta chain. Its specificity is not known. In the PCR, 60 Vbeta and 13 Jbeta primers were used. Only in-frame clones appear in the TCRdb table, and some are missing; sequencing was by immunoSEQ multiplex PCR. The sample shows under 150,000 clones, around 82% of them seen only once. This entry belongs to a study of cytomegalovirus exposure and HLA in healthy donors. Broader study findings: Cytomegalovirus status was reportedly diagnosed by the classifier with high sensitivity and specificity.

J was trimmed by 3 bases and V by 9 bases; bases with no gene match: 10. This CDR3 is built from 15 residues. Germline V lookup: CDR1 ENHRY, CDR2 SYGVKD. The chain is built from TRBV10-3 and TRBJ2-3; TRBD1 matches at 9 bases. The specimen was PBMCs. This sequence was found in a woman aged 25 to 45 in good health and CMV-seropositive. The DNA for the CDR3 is TGTGCCATGAAATCCGACAGGGGGAGGACAGATACGCAGTATTTT. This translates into CAMKSDRGRTDTQYF.